The rows below give T cell receptor beta chains drawn from one sample of a study of shared clonotypes between healthy human individuals. The table came from immunoSEQ multiplex PCR; TCRdb's copy has only in-frame clones and leaves some out. The table records about 2,200,000 clones, about 92% of them present only once. The sequenced sample was naive CD8+ T cells from PBMCs. The source is a man younger than 30 in good health. Some clones in this sample may be carry-over from other donors' samples. Each CDR3 is given without its conserved first and last residue.

TRBV9	TRBJ1-1	ASSPTGTVGTEAF
TRBV5-5	TRBJ2-1	ASRRAAAYNEQF
TRBV19	TRBJ2-7	ASSPGAGSYEQY
TRBV4-1	TRBJ1-1	ASSQDRNTEAF
TRBV7-9	TRBJ2-5	ASSASGQEETQY
TRBV6-4	TRBJ2-1	ASSDSVGSYNEQF
TRBV9	TRBJ1-3	ASSVGVRNTIY
TRBV9	TRBJ1-2	ASSLSSGQQNGYT
TRBV9	TRBJ2-1	ASSVPGTSGRAGYNEQF
TRBV29-1	TRBJ1-2	SVVDREIFGYT
TRBV7-3	TRBJ1-1	ASSLRGGINTEAF
TRBV2	TRBJ1-2	ASSRTGGGKRDGYT
TRBV27	TRBJ2-7	ASSLFRLAGGYYEQY
TRBV4-3	TRBJ2-3	ASSLTRTGAGTQY
TRBV6-5	TRBJ2-5	ASSYGAGFGETQY
TRBV28	TRBJ1-1	ASNPFFRGQLGRTTEAF
TRBV7-9	TRBJ2-2	ASSLVNGRLTGELF
TRBV19	TRBJ2-5	ASSQFIWETQY
TRBV9	TRBJ2-5	ASSVFGNQETQY
TRBV2	TRBJ1-5	ASSGSAINQPQH
TRBV7-8	TRBJ1-5	ASSLGDYQPQH
TRBV7-9	TRBJ1-6	ASSHGPGALH
TRBV5-5	TRBJ2-1	ASSFWDTHDEQF
TRBV10-1	TRBJ2-1	ASSIDEGNNEQF
TRBV6-1	TRBJ2-7	ATSLGVSYEQY
TRBV9	TRBJ2-2	ASSPWTENTGELF
TRBV14	TRBJ2-1	ASSEASGKSNEQF
TRBV7-2	TRBJ1-1	ASSLAPVRANTEAF
TRBV10-3	TRBJ1-1	AISERGPVVTEAF
TRBV19	TRBJ1-4	ASRAEKLF
TRBV11-3	TRBJ2-3	ASSATDTQY
TRBV27	TRBJ2-7	ASSYSSYEQY
TRBV4-1	TRBJ2-1	ASSQAGTYNEQF
TRBV13	TRBJ2-7	ASSLGTSGYEQY
TRBV14	TRBJ1-1	ASMGLREGTEAF
TRBV7-9	TRBJ2-7	ASSFPWVDRGPGEQY
TRBV9	TRBJ2-3	ASSVLSSGGTDTQY
TRBV10-3	TRBJ1-2	AISPDRTINYGYT
TRBV2	TRBJ1-1	ASSVPRTRGTEAF
TRBV11-1	TRBJ2-7	ASSSRTGNAYEQY
TRBV7-9	TRBJ2-2	ASSLSLAGANTGELF
TRBV9	TRBJ1-1	ASSSTGTGGTEAF
TRBV7-9	TRBJ1-2	ASSLDYRQGSYGYT
TRBV9	TRBJ1-1	ASSVARDFGDLEAF
TRBV7-9	TRBJ2-7	ASSLALRDYEQY
TRBV2	TRBJ2-1	ASSEFGNEQF
TRBV19	TRBJ2-6	ASGAGPGANVLT
TRBV4-1	TRBJ2-7	ASSQPYRGLITEQY
TRBV13	TRBJ2-2	ASSVVGQGATNTGELF
TRBV5-6	TRBJ2-7	ASSGWAGAAYEQY
TRBV11-1	TRBJ2-7	ASTPDRAYYEQY
TRBV5-1	TRBJ2-5	ASSLVGGLEETQY
TRBV2	TRBJ2-7	ASSEARARTRWYEQY
TRBV7-6	TRBJ2-7	ASSHSTSGSRDEQY
TRBV9	TRBJ2-3	ASSVPREGYTDTQY
TRBV2	TRBJ2-7	ASSEVGRAAYEQY
TRBV9	TRBJ2-1	ASSAGTSYNEQF
TRBV15	TRBJ1-4	ATSRDVEMGGNPIEKLF
TRBV27	TRBJ2-1	ASSGLSGEQF
TRBV4-1	TRBJ1-5	ASSQNRGGDQPQH